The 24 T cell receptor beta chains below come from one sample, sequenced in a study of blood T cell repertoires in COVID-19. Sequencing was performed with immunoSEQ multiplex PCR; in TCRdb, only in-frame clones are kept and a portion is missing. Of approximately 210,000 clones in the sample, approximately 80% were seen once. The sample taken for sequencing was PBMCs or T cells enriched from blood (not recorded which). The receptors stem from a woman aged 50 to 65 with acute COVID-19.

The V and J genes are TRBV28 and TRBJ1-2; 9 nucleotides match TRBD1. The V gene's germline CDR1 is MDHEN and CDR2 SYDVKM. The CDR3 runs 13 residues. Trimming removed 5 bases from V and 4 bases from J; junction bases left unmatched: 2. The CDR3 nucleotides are TGTGCCAGCAGTACAGGGGGCAGCTATGGCTACACCTTC. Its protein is CASSTGGSYGYTF.

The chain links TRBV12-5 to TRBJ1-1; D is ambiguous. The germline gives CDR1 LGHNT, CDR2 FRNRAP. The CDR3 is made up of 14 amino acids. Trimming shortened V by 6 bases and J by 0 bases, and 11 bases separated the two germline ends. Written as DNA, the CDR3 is TGTGCTAGTGGCCCCAGTATACTGAACACTGAAGCTTTCTTT. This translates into CASGPSILNTEAFF.

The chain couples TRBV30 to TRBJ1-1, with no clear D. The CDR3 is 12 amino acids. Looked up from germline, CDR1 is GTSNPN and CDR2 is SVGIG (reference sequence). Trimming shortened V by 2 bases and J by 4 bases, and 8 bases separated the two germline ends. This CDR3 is CAWSRESTEAFF. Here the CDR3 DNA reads TGTGCCTGGAGTCGTGAGAGCACTGAAGCTTTCTTT.

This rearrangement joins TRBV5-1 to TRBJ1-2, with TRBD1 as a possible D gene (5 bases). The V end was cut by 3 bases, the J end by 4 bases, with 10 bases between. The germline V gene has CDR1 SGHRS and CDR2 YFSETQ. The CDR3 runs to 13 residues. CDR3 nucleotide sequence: TGCGCCAGCAGCTCCCAGGGCCTCTATGGCTACACCTTC. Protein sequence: CASSSQGLYGYTF.

The CDR3 protein is CASSHSPSGEQFF. DNA of the CDR3: TGTGCCAGCAGCCACAGCCCCTCGGGTGAGCAGTTCTTC. The chain joins TRBV3-1 (or the pseudogene TRBV3-2) to TRBJ2-1; D gene uncertain. The germline gives CDR1 LGHDT, CDR2 YNNKEL (reference sequence). The CDR3 has 13 residues. With 3 bases removed from V and 9 bases from J, the gap between germline ends came to 12 bases.

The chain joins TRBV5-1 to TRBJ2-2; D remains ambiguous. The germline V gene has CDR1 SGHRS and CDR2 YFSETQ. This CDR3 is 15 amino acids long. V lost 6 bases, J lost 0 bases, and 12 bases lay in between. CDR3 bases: TGCGCCAGCACGATCGTGCAGACGAACACCGGGGAGCTGTTTTTT. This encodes CASTIVQTNTGELFF.

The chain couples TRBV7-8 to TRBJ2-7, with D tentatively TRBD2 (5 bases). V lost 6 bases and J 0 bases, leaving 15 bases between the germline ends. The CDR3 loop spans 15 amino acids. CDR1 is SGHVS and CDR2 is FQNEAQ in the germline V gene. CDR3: CASSEMRASSYEQYF. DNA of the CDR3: TGTGCCAGCAGTGAGATGCGGGCCAGCTCCTACGAGCAGTACTTC.

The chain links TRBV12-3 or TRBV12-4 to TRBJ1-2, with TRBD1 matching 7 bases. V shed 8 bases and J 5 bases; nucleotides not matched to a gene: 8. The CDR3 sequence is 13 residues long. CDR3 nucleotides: TGTGCCAGCGCCACAGGGGCACTGTATGGCTACACCTTC. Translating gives CASATGALYGYTF.

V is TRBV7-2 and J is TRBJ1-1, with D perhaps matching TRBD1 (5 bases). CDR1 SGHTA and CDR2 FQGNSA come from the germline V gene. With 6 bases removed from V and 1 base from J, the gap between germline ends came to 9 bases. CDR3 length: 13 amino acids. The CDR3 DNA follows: TGTGCCAGCAGTTCAGGGCGGAACACTGAAGCTTTCTTT. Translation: CASSSGRNTEAFF.

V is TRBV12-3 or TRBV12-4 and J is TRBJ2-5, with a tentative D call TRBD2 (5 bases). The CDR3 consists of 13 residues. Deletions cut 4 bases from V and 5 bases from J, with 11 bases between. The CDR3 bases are TGTGCCAGCAGTTCCGGGGAACGGGAGACCCAGTACTTC. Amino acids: CASSSGERETQYF.

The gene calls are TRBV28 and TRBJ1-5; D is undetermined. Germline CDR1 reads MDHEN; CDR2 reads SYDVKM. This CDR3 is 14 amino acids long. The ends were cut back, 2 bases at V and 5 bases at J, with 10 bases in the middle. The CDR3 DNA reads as TGTGCCAGCAGTTTAAATCCCCGGTATCAGCCCCAGCATTTT. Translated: CASSLNPRYQPQHF.

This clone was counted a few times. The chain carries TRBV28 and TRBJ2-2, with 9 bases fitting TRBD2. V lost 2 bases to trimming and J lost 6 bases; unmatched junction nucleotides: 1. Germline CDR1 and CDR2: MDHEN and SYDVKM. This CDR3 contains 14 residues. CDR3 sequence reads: CASSLAGGPGELFF. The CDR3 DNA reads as TGTGCCAGCAGTTTAGCGGGAGGGCCCGGGGAGCTGTTTTTT. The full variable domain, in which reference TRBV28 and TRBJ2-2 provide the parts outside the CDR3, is DVKVTQSSRYLVKRTGEKVFLECVQDMDHENMFWYRQDPGLGLRLIYFSYDVKMKEKGDIPEGYSVSREKKERFSLILESASTNQTSMYLCASSLAGGPGELFFGEGSRLTVL.

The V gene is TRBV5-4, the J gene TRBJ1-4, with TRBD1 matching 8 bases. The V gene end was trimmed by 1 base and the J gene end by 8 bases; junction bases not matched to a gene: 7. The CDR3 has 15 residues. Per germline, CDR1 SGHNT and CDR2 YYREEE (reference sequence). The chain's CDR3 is CASSLRTGSYEKLFF. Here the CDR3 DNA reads TGTGCCAGCAGCTTGAGGACAGGGAGTTACGAAAAACTGTTTTTT.

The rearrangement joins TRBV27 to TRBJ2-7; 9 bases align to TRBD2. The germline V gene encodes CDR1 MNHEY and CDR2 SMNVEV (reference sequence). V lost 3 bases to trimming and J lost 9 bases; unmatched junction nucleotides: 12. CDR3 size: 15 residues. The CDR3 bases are TGTGCCAGCAGTTTGACAGCGGGAGGAGGGACGGGGCAGTACTTC. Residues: CASSLTAGGGTGQYF.

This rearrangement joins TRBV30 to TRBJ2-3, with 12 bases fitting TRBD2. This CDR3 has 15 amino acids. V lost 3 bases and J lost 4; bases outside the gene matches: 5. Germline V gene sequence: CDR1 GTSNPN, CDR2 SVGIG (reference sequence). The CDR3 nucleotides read TGTGCCTGGAGCATACTAGCGGGAGGTGCAGATACGCAGTATTTT. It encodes CAWSILAGGADTQYF.

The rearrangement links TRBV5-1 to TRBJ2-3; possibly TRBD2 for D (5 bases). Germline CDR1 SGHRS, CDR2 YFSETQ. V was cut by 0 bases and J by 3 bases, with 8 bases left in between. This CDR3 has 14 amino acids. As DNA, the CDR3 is TGCGCCAGCAGCTTGGCGCCGGGAACAGATACGCAGTATTTT. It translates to CASSLAPGTDTQYF.

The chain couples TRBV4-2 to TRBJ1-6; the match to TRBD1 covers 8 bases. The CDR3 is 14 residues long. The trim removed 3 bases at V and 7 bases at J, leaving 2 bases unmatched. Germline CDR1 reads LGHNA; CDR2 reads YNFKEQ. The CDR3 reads CASSHRDRNSPLHF. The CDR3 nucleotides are TGTGCCAGCAGCCACCGGGACAGGAATTCACCCCTCCACTTT.

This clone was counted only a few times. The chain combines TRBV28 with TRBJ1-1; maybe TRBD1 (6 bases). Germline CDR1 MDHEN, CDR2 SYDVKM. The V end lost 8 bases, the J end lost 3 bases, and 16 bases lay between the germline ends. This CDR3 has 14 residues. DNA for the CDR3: TGTGCCAGCGGTCTAGGGAGGGGGGACACTGAAGCTTTCTTT. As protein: CASGLGRGDTEAFF. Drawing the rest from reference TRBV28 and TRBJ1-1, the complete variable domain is DVKVTQSSRYLVKRTGEKVFLECVQDMDHENMFWYRQDPGLGLRLIYFSYDVKMKEKGDIPEGYSVSREKKERFSLILESASTNQTSMYLCASGLGRGDTEAFFGQGTRLTVV.

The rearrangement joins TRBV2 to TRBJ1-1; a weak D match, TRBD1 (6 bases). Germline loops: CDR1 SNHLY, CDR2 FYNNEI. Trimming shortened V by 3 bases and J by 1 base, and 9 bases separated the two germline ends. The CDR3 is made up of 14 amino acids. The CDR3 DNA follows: TGTGCCAGCAGTGATTTACAGGGGAACACTGAAGCTTTCTTT. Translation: CASSDLQGNTEAFF.

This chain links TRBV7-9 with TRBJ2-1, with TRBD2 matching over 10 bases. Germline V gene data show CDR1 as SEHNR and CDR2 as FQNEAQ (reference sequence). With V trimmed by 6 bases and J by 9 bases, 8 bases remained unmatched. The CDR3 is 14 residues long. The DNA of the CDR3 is TGTGCCAGCAGTCATCTAGCGGGAGACGGTGAGCAGTTCTTC. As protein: CASSHLAGDGEQFF.

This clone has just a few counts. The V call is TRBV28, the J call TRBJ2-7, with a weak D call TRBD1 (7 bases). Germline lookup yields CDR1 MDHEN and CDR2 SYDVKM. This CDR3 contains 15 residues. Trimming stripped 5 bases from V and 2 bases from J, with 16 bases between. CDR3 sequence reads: CASSLEGAAAYEQYF. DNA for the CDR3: TGTGCCAGCAGTCTGGAGGGGGCTGCGGCCTACGAGCAGTACTTC.

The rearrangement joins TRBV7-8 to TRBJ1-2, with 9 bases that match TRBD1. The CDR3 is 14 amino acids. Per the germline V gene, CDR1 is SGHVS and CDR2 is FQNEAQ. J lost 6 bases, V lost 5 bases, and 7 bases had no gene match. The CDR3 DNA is TGTGCCAGCAGCCCCACCTGGACAGGGGATGGCTACACCTTC. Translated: CASSPTWTGDGYTF.

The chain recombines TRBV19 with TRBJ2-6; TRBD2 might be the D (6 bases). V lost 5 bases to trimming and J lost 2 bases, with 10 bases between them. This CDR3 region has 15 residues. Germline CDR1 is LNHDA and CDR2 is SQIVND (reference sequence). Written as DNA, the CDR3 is TGTGCCAGTAGTCACGGGGGTCCTGGGGCCAACGTCCTGACTTTC. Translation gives CASSHGGPGANVLTF. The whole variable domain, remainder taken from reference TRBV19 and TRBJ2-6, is DGGITQSPKYLFRKEGQNVTLSCEQNLNHDAMYWYRQDPGQGLRLIYYSQIVNDFQKGDIAEGYSVSREKKESFPLTVTSAQKNPTAFYLCASSHGGPGANVLTFGAGSRLTVL.

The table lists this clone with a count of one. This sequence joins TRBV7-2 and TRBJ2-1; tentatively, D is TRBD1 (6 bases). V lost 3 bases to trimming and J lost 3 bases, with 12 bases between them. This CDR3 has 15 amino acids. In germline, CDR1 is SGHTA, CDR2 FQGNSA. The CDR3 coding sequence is TGTGCCAGCAGCTTGATACGGGACATCTACAATGAGCAGTTCTTC. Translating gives CASSLIRDIYNEQFF.